Included here is one TCR beta chain sequence, with context. Its target is not known. Per individual sample, eight separate reactions were used to make cDNA. A 6-nucleotide sample barcode was carried by the UMIs, which template switching added. Amplification used two nested PCRs: 16 cycles, then about 9 cycles, on TCRalpha/TCRbeta cDNA. TCRdb processed the 5' RACE reads again and assigns one entry to each CDR3 protein, with no DNA. This repertoire includes 150,000 to 200,000 distinct CDR3 sequences. This entry is derived from a study of monozygotic twins with inflammatory bowel disease. Study-wide results and limits: Especially where disease activity was present, IBD patients had fewer clonotypes in common with others than healthy twins did.

This CDR3 is 15 amino acids long. Germline CDR1 is KGHSH and CDR2 is LQKENI. The TCR comes from a human donor with ulcerative colitis or Crohn's disease, or a healthy co-twin of an affected twin (not recorded which). V and J are TRBV18 and TRBJ1-4; no DNA is available, so the TRBD1 call from TCRdb remains unchecked. The specimen sequenced was blood. The CDR3: CASSPGPTGAEKLFF.